One and the same sample provided the 24 T cell receptor beta chains below, sequenced in a study of cytomegalovirus exposure and HLA in healthy donors. 60 Vbeta and 13 Jbeta primers were used in PCR. TCRdb keeps only in-frame clones here, not all; method: immunoSEQ multiplex PCR. The sample gives 200,000 to 250,000 clones, approximately 80% of which show up once; 0.22% is in the top ten. Sequenced material: PBMCs. The receptors derive from a girl aged 2-10 years in good health and CMV-seronegative.

The chain carries TRBV19 and TRBJ2-1; a weak D match, TRBD1 (6 bases). Germline CDR1 is LNHDA and CDR2 is SQIVND (reference sequence). There are 14 residues in the CDR3. The germline V and J ends were trimmed by 6 bases and 2 bases, with 11 bases remaining between them. DNA of the CDR3: TGTGCCAGTAGCGACAGGATGACCTACAATGAGCAGTTCTTC. It encodes CASSDRMTYNEQFF.

The CDR3 spells CASSLGLDTQYF. CDR3 nucleotide sequence: TGTGCCAGCAGCTTAGGTCTAGATACGCAGTATTTT. V gene TRBV7-2 combines with J gene TRBJ2-3; D call uncertain. Trimming left V 1 base short and J 5 bases short, with 4 bases between. Germline CDR1 reads SGHTA; CDR2 reads FQGNSA. This CDR3 spans 12 amino acids.

The CDR3 loop reads CASTLPGQETQYF. The CDR3 DNA sequence: TGTGCCAGCACCCTACCGGGACAAGAGACCCAGTACTTC. This chain connects TRBV5-4 to TRBJ2-5, with D possibly matching TRBD2 (5 bases). V lost 6 bases, J lost 2 bases, and 11 bases lay in between. Germline V gives CDR1 SGHNT, CDR2 YYREEE (reference sequence). CDR3 length: 13 residues.

CDR3 DNA sequence: TGTGCCAGTAGGGCGGGACTCGGAGCCCTTTATACGCAGTATTTT. Translation gives CASRAGLGALYTQYF. The chain combines TRBV19 with TRBJ2-3, with D tentatively TRBD2 (6 bases). This CDR3 comprises 15 residues. Trimming shortened V by 6 bases and J by 7 bases, and 20 bases separated the two germline ends. Germline V gene data show CDR1 as LNHDA and CDR2 as SQIVND (reference sequence).

The chain couples TRBV7-9 to TRBJ1-5; D call uncertain. From germline, CDR1 is SEHNR and CDR2 FQNEAQ (reference sequence). The CDR3 is 14 amino acids. V lost 1 base to trimming and J lost 4 bases, with 8 bases between them. Written as DNA, the CDR3 is TGTGCCAGCAGCTTAGGAGGCGGGAATCAGCCCCAGCATTTT. Its protein is CASSLGGGNQPQHF.

J is TRBJ2-1 and V is TRBV5-4; 8 nucleotides match TRBD1. V was pared by 4 bases and J by 3 bases, with 6 bases of the junction left unmatched. Germline-derived CDR1 and CDR2 are SGHNT and YYREEE (reference sequence). This CDR3 is 15 amino acids long. The CDR3 sequence is CASSVDRALYNEQFF. CDR3 bases: TGTGCCAGCAGCGTGGACAGGGCCCTCTACAATGAGCAGTTCTTC.

The CDR3 DNA reads as TGTGCCAGCAGCCCCGGACTAGTGGGTGCTGAGCAGTTCTTC. Translating it yields CASSPGLVGAEQFF. This chain uses TRBV7-7 with TRBJ2-1; TRBD2 agrees at 7 bases. V shed 5 bases and J 9 bases; nucleotides not matched to a gene: 10. This CDR3 is built from 14 residues. Germline V gene lookup returns CDR1 SSHAT and CDR2 FNYEAQ (reference sequence).

The chain carries TRBV6-5 and TRBJ2-5, with 11 bases that match TRBD1. Germline assignment: CDR1 MNHEY and CDR2 SVGAGI. V lost 6 bases, J lost 2 bases, and 2 bases stayed unmatched. This CDR3 has 14 residues. DNA for the CDR3: TGTGCCAGCAGCGGGGACAGGGGGCAAGAGACCCAGTACTTC. The encoded protein is CASSGDRGQETQYF.

The J gene is TRBJ1-6, the V gene TRBV4-1; 7 bases fit TRBD1. Germline assignment: CDR1 MGHRA and CDR2 YSYEKL. This CDR3 is 18 amino acids long. After removal of 0 bases from V and 0 bases from J, the junction contained 5 bases not matched to a gene. This CDR3 is CASSQDPDRSSYNSPLHF. CDR3 nucleotides: TGCGCCAGCAGCCAAGATCCGGACAGGAGCTCCTATAATTCACCCCTCCACTTT.

This clone came up once. The V and J genes are TRBV9 and TRBJ1-5; 7 bases align to TRBD1. CDR1 is SGDLS and CDR2 is YYNGEE in the germline V gene. J was trimmed by 4 bases and V by 0 bases; bases with no gene match: 4. The CDR3 loop spans 15 amino acids. DNA of the CDR3: TGTGCCAGCAGCGTAGGAGGGACAGAGAATCAGCCCCAGCATTTT. This codes for CASSVGGTENQPQHF.

The genes are TRBV5-1 and TRBJ1-2; tentative D call: TRBD1 (6 bases). CDR3 length: 13 residues. The germline V gene has CDR1 SGHRS and CDR2 YFSETQ. The V and J ends lost 4 bases and 5 bases respectively, with 12 bases between them. In DNA form, the CDR3 reads TGCGCCAGCAGCGTGGACAGTCCTTATGGCTACACCTTC. This sequence encodes CASSVDSPYGYTF.

The rearrangement links TRBV7-9 to TRBJ2-5, with 8 bases fitting TRBD1. The CDR3 extends over 15 amino acids. CDR1 and CDR2 from the germline V gene are SEHNR and FQNEAQ (reference sequence). The junction had 10 bases not matched to a gene; V was cut back by 5 bases and J by 5 bases. The CDR3 spells CASSVTQGAWETQYF. In DNA, the CDR3 is TGTGCCAGCAGCGTGACCCAGGGGGCGTGGGAGACCCAGTACTTC.

This clone was seen just once. CDR3 protein: CASSGQGRTEAFF. The CDR3 DNA sequence: TGTGCCAGCTCCGGACAGGGCCGGACTGAAGCTTTCTTT. The chain recombines TRBV18 with TRBJ1-1, with 8 bases identical to TRBD1. CDR1 and CDR2 from the germline V gene are KGHSH and LQKENI. V trimming: 6 bases; J trimming: 5 bases; junction bases outside the gene matches: 5. The CDR3 loop spans 13 amino acids. The entire variable domain, with the rest obtained from reference TRBV18 and TRBJ1-1, is as follows: NAGVMQNPRHLVRRRGQEARLRCSPMKGHSHVYWYRQLPEEGLKFMVYLQKENIIDESGMPKERFSAEFPKEGPSILRIQQVVRGDSAAYFCASSGQGRTEAFFGQGTRLTVV.

In the case of this clone: The sample has other DNA sequences that encode this CDR3 too. The rearrangement uses TRBV5-1 and TRBJ1-1, with D possibly TRBD1 on 6 matching bases. This CDR3 comprises 13 residues. Germline values: CDR1 SGHRS, CDR2 YFSETQ. Trimming took off 4 bases at V and 1 base at J, with 8 bases between the two ends. CDR3 region: CASSQGQNTEAFF. The CDR3 DNA reads TGCGCCAGCAGCCAGGGACAGAACACTGAAGCTTTCTTT.

The chain recombines TRBV6-1 with TRBJ1-4, with a possible D match to TRBD1 (5 bases). CDR3 length: 17 residues. V lost 2 bases to trimming and J lost 4 bases, with 17 bases between them. Per the germline V gene, CDR1 is MNHNS and CDR2 is SASEGT. CDR3 nucleotide sequence: TGTGCCAGCAGTGAACGGGGGACCTCCTCATTTAATGAAAAACTGTTTTTT. Amino acid sequence: CASSERGTSSFNEKLFF.

This clone was detected only once. V and J are TRBV5-1 and TRBJ2-7; 7 bases map to TRBD1. The CDR3 runs to 15 residues. The J segment lost 0 bases and the V segment lost 2 bases, leaving 5 bases of the junction unmatched. Germline V gene data show CDR1 as SGHRS and CDR2 as YFSETQ. This CDR3 reads CASSLARGTSYEQYF. CDR3 sequence (DNA): TGCGCCAGCAGCTTAGCCAGGGGGACCTCCTACGAGCAGTACTTC.

The chain couples TRBV21-1 to TRBJ2-1; the table's D call, TRBD1, was not checked against the DNA. TRBV21-1 is an annotated pseudogene. This CDR3 is built from 24 residues. The CDR3 region has the DNA TGTGCCAGCAGCAAACTCCTAAGGGGCCGGAGGGACAGGAGGGGACCCGAGGATCGGAATGAGCAGTTCTTC. This translates into CASSKLLRGRRDRRGPEDRNEQFF.

The J gene is TRBJ1-6, the V gene TRBV6-5; 7 positions agree with TRBD1. The germline V gene encodes CDR1 MNHEY and CDR2 SVGAGI. There are 14 residues in the CDR3. Trimming at V came to 11 bases and at J to 5 bases, leaving 9 bases not matched to a gene. The CDR3 here is CASRGWPNNSPLHF. The CDR3 DNA sequence: TGTGCCTCCAGGGGGTGGCCAAATAATTCACCCCTCCACTTT.

The V gene is TRBV7-2, the J gene TRBJ2-7, with 10 positions matching TRBD2. The J segment lost 6 bases and the V segment lost 1 base, leaving 6 bases of the junction unmatched. From germline, CDR1 is SGHTA and CDR2 FQGNSA. This CDR3 comprises 15 residues. This CDR3 reads CASSLVSGRAGEQYF. DNA for the CDR3: TGTGCCAGCAGCTTAGTGAGCGGGAGGGCCGGCGAGCAGTACTTC.

V usage is TRBV19 and J usage is TRBJ2-1, with 10 bases matching TRBD1. The V and J ends lost 8 bases and 0 bases, in that order; junction bases with no gene match: 7. The CDR3 spans 16 residues. The V gene's germline CDR1 is LNHDA and CDR2 SQIVND (reference sequence). CDR3 nucleotides: TGTGCCAGTCTCGCGACAGGGGGCGACTCCTACAATGAGCAGTTCTTC. Protein: CASLATGGDSYNEQFF.

V gene TRBV4-1 combines with J gene TRBJ2-5; a possible D gene is TRBD1 (6 bases). The CDR3 has 14 amino acids. V was clipped by 3 bases and J by 11 bases, with 19 bases between them. Germline-derived CDR1 and CDR2 are MGHRA and YSYEKL. The CDR3 region is CASSHGYRESEQYF. In DNA, the CDR3 is TGCGCCAGCAGCCACGGATACAGGGAGTCTGAGCAGTACTTC.

This clone was seen more than once but under ten times. The V and J genes are TRBV5-4 and TRBJ2-7; D possibly corresponds to TRBD1 (6 bases). This CDR3 contains 15 residues. Trimming cost V 2 bases and J 4 bases, with 16 bases left between them. Germline V gives CDR1 SGHNT, CDR2 YYREEE (reference sequence). The CDR3: CASSFGRDTLYEQYF. The CDR3 coding sequence is TGTGCCAGCAGCTTCGGACGGGACACTTTATACGAGCAGTACTTC.

The genes are TRBV6-1 and TRBJ1-5; the match to TRBD1 covers 10 bases. V lost 7 bases to trimming and J lost 3 bases; unmatched junction nucleotides: 3. In germline, CDR1 is MNHNS, CDR2 SASEGT. CDR3 length: 14 residues. CDR3 amino acids: CASKTGGYNQPQHF. CDR3 bases: TGTGCCAGCAAGACAGGGGGCTACAATCAGCCCCAGCATTTT.

The V call is TRBV29-1, the J call TRBJ2-1; a weak D match, TRBD2 (5 bases). Germline V gene lookup returns CDR1 SQVTM and CDR2 ANQGSEA. V lost 4 bases and J lost 6, with 22 bases in between. The CDR3 contains 16 residues. The CDR3: CSVAITSPDRFNEQFF. The CDR3 nucleotides are TGCAGCGTTGCTATTACTAGTCCCGACCGTTTCAATGAGCAGTTCTTC.